The subject of this entry is one TCR beta chain. The CDR3 loop spans 15 amino acids. Looked up from germline, CDR1 is SGHTA and CDR2 is FQGNSA. V was shortened by 0 bases and J by 1 base, with 10 bases between the two germline ends. The data were taken from a study of shared clonotypes between healthy human individuals. Produced via immunoSEQ multiplex PCR; TCRdb's table is partial and in-frame only. This sample carries a few million clones, 90% to 95% of them seen once, and the ten largest clones take over 0.12%. The clonotype was recovered from a man between 18 and 29 years old in good health. The genes are TRBV7-2 and TRBJ2-7; a possible D gene is TRBD2 (5 bases). The sample comprised naive CD4+ T cells sorted from blood. Subset denoted: CD45RA+ positively selected. Here the CDR3 reads CASSLASRGSYEQYF. In nucleotides, the CDR3 is TGTGCCAGCAGCTTAGCCAGCAGAGGGTCCTACGAGCAGTACTTC.